These 23 T cell receptor beta chains share one sample of origin, sequenced in a study of T cells in Graves' hyperthyroidism and ophthalmopathy. Regions amplified from RNA transcripts were the TCR beta CDR3 regions. The primer set for the first-round RT-PCR of the TCR CDR3 was HTBI. TCRdb re-called the multiplex PCR reads with MiXCR, one entry per CDR3 protein. The profile shows roughly 840,000 distinct CDR3 sequences, around 38% of them singletons. Sequencing was done on a sample of blood. These receptors were collected from a man between 18 and 29 years old with Graves' hyperthyroidism.

With regard to this clonotype: The conserved final phenylalanine or tryptophan is absent from the CDR3, which likely points to a read error. The DNA is left out, because the CDR3 cannot be placed on it with certainty; the CDR3 is given as TCRdb lists it. The V gene is TRBV2, the J gene TRBJ1-4; the DNA was not compared with TRBD1, the D call given in the table. A total of 10 residues make up the CDR3, ends included. Germline CDR1 reads SNHLY; CDR2 reads FYNNEI. CDR3 sequence reads: CASSGDRLVY.

This clonotype came up a few times. This chain links TRBV6-1 with TRBJ1-2; TRBD1 matches at 8 bases. This CDR3 is 13 amino acids long. V lost 6 bases to trimming and J lost 8 bases; unmatched junction nucleotides: 8. CDR1 MNHNS and CDR2 SASEGT come from the germline V gene. CDR3 sequence (DNA): TGTGCCAGCAGGGTCAGGGGGCTTTTGGGCTACACCTTC. It is translated as CASRVRGLLGYTF.

This clonotype was recorded at least ten times. The V and J genes are TRBV20-1 and TRBJ1-4; 10 positions match TRBD1. J was trimmed by 8 bases and V by 2 bases; bases with no gene match: 8. Germline lookup yields CDR1 DFQATT and CDR2 SNEGSKA (reference sequence). This CDR3 comprises 15 residues. The DNA for the CDR3 is TGCAGTGCTAGATCTACCGGGACAGGGGCGGAAAAACTGTTTTTT. Amino acids: CSARSTGTGAEKLFF.

Concerning this clonotype itself: A much larger clone is a single base away; this may be a read error. V and J are TRBV7-2 and TRBJ1-1; D remains unclear. Per the germline V gene, CDR1 is SGHTA and CDR2 is FQGNSA. The CDR3 runs 13 residues. The V gene lost 1 base and the J gene lost 12 bases, with 15 bases spanning the gap. The CDR3 bases are TGTGCCAGCAGCTTAGGTGTTAATCTGAGGTCTTTCTTT. Translation gives CASSLGVNLRSFF.

The rearrangement links TRBV7-9 to TRBJ2-5; 11 nucleotides match TRBD2. CDR1 is SEHNR, CDR2 FQNEAQ, per germline (reference sequence). The CDR3 is made up of 17 amino acids. Germline trimming cut 5 bases from V and 5 bases from J; bases unmatched to any gene: 13. In DNA, the CDR3 is TGTGCCAGCAGCCGAGGGGTAGCTAGCGGGAGGAGGGAGACCCAGTACTTC. Translated: CASSRGVASGRRETQYF.

The rearrangement joins TRBV7-9 to TRBJ2-2; the D gene is possibly TRBD1 (5 bases). Germline CDR1 and CDR2: SEHNR and FQNEAQ (reference sequence). The CDR3 covers 17 residues. Trimming removed 4 bases at V and 6 bases at J, with 21 bases between. CDR3 loop: CASSSTDSVMVAGELFF. In DNA, the CDR3 is TGTGCCAGCAGCTCAACCGACAGCGTTATGGTCGCCGGGGAGCTGTTTTTT. Full variable domain (missing parts from reference TRBV7-9 and TRBJ2-2): DTGVSQNPRHKITKRGQNVTFRCDPISEHNRLYWYRQTLGQGPEFLTYFQNEAQLEKSRLLSDRFSAERPKGSFSTLEIQRTEQGDSAMYLCASSSTDSVMVAGELFFGEGSRLTVL.

There are many counts of this clonotype. V gene TRBV7-9 combines with J gene TRBJ1-4; D may be TRBD1 (6 bases). Germline values: CDR1 SEHNR, CDR2 FQNEAQ (reference sequence). V gave up 1 base and J gave up 3 bases, with 9 bases separating them. The CDR3 consists of 15 residues. Written as DNA, the CDR3 is TGTGCCAGCAGCTTAGTGGGGGCGGCTAATGAAAAACTGTTTTTT. Amino acids: CASSLVGAANEKLFF.

This rearrangement joins TRBV20-1 to TRBJ1-5, with 7 bases that match TRBD1. The CDR3 is 14 residues long. Per the germline V gene, CDR1 is DFQATT and CDR2 is SNEGSKA (reference sequence). The V gene end was trimmed by 6 bases and the J gene end by 5 bases; junction bases not matched to a gene: 10. The CDR3 reads CSAPLGQVHQPQHF. CDR3 DNA: TGCAGTGCGCCCCTTGGACAGGTGCATCAGCCCCAGCATTTT.

The chain joins TRBV11-2 to TRBJ2-2, with D possibly TRBD2 on 7 matching bases. The CDR3 loop spans 16 amino acids. CDR1 is SGHAT, CDR2 FQNNGV, per germline. The germline V and J ends were trimmed by 3 bases and 4 bases, with 15 bases remaining between them. Here the CDR3 DNA reads TGTGCCAGCAGCTTCCCCGGGGGGCAAAGCACCGGGGAGCTGTTTTTT. Its translation: CASSFPGGQSTGELFF.

The genes are TRBV6-5 and TRBJ1-4, with D possibly matching TRBD1 (6 bases). The CDR3 extends over 15 amino acids. The germline V gene encodes CDR1 MNHEY and CDR2 SVGAGI. V was shortened by 0 bases and J by 12 bases, with 17 bases between the two germline ends. The CDR3 coding sequence is TGTGCCAGCAGTTACTCGAAAGGGTGGACAGCCGAACTGTTTTTT. It is translated as CASSYSKGWTAELFF.

The sample holds many counts of this clonotype. The genes are TRBV6-6 and TRBJ1-5, with D tentatively TRBD1 (5 bases). CDR1 and CDR2 from the germline V gene are MNHNY and SVGAGI (reference sequence). CDR3 length equals 13 residues. V was pared by 6 bases and J by 7 bases, with 13 bases between. The CDR3 region is CASRDTRNQPQHF. CDR3 nucleotide sequence: TGTGCCAGCAGGGACACGAGGAACCAGCCCCAGCATTTT.

This chain joins TRBV19 and TRBJ2-2; no clear D. The CDR3 has 17 amino acids. Per the germline V gene, CDR1 is LNHDA and CDR2 is SQIVND (reference sequence). The V end was cut by 4 bases, the J end by 4 bases, with 19 bases between. CDR3 sequence (DNA): TGTGCCAGTAGTACTCGGCTTTATGTAATCCCCACCGGGGAGCTGTTTTTT. Amino acid sequence: CASSTRLYVIPTGELFF.

This clonotype was counted only a few times. The chain joins TRBV20-1 to TRBJ2-3; D gene unclear. This CDR3 is built from 13 residues. V dropped 6 bases and J dropped 1 base, with 11 bases sitting between them. Germline CDR1 and CDR2: DFQATT and SNEGSKA (reference sequence). The CDR3 DNA is TGCAGTGCCATGACTGACCGCACAGATACGCAGTATTTT. Translation gives CSAMTDRTDTQYF.

The chain couples TRBV9 to TRBJ2-5, with D hard to call. The germline V and J ends were trimmed by 4 bases and 2 bases, with 12 bases remaining between them. CDR1 is SGDLS and CDR2 is YYNGEE in the germline V gene. This CDR3 region has 14 residues. The CDR3 protein is CASSWVGRQETQYF. As DNA, the CDR3 is TGTGCCAGCAGCTGGGTTGGCAGACAAGAGACCCAGTACTTC.

This clonotype was seen a handful of times. A read error may explain this, as a much larger clone is one base away. The chain combines TRBV29-1 with TRBJ1-2, with D hard to call. This CDR3 has 13 residues. Germline CDR1 is SQVTM and CDR2 is ANQGSEA. CDR3 bases: TGCGGCGTTGATCCGGGTATGGGCTATGGCTACACCTTC. It encodes CGVDPGMGYGYTF. Full variable domain (remainder filled in from reference TRBV29-1 and TRBJ1-2): SAVISQKPSRDICQRGTSLTIQCQVDSQVTMMFWYRQQPGQSLTLIATANQGSEATYESGFVIDKFPISRPNLTFSTLTVSNMSPEDSSIYLCGVDPGMGYGYTFGSGTRLTVV.

The CDR3 bases are TGCGCCAGCAGCCAAGATCTTACCAGGGGAGGACAGCCCCAGCATTTT. Protein sequence: CASSQDLTRGGQPQHF. This chain connects TRBV4-3 to TRBJ1-5, with D possibly matching TRBD1 (6 bases). Trimming stripped 0 bases from V and 7 bases from J, with 16 bases between. The CDR3 runs to 16 residues. From germline, CDR1 is LGHNA and CDR2 YSLEER.

Of note for this clonotype: Sequence at one end of the junction differs from germline and may be a read error. The chain carries TRBV12-3 or TRBV12-4 and TRBJ2-7; the D gene is possibly TRBD2 (6 bases). This CDR3 comprises 14 residues. This CDR3 reads CASSFVSGGNEQYF. CDR3 nucleotide sequence: TGTGCCAGCAGTTTCGTAAGCGGCGGGAACGAGCAGTACTTT.

This chain joins TRBV2 and TRBJ2-4, with 7 bases identical to TRBD2. Losses at the gene ends were 4 bases for V and 0 bases for J; bases not matched to a gene: 9. CDR3 size: 17 residues. The V gene's germline CDR1 is SNHLY and CDR2 FYNNEI. In nucleotides, the CDR3 is TGTGCCAGCAGTGTCCCTAGCGGAGCCTTAGCCAAAAACATTCAGTACTTC. This gives the protein CASSVPSGALAKNIQYF.

Many counts were recorded for this clonotype. The chain recombines TRBV29-1 with TRBJ2-7, with D perhaps TRBD1 or TRBD2 (5 bases each). Trimming took off 5 bases at V and 5 bases at J, with 19 bases between the two ends. The CDR3 covers 14 residues. Per germline, CDR1 SQVTM and CDR2 ANQGSEA. The CDR3 bases are TGCAGCGTTCAAGGTGGGGGAGAGGTAGACGAGCAGTACTTC. It yields the protein CSVQGGGEVDEQYF.

Ten or more counts support this clonotype. The gene calls are TRBV7-3 and TRBJ1-1; perhaps TRBD1 as D (6 bases). Per the germline V gene, CDR1 is SGHTA and CDR2 is FQGTGA. V lost 5 bases, J lost 4 bases, and 17 bases lay in between. There are 15 residues in the CDR3. The CDR3 DNA follows: TGTGCCAGCAGCCCTAGCGGGGGGCCGGGCACTGAAGCTTTCTTT. Its protein product is CASSPSGGPGTEAFF.

This clonotype has at least ten counts. This rearrangement joins TRBV2 to TRBJ2-7; D is unresolved. Germline V CDR1 and CDR2: SNHLY, FYNNEI. Trimming removed 6 bases from V and 0 bases from J, with 12 bases in between. The CDR3 is made up of 14 amino acids. CDR3 in DNA: TGTGCCAGCAGGGCCGCTTGGAGCTCCTACGAGCAGTACTTC. Translation: CASRAAWSSYEQYF. Looking up the rest from reference TRBV2 and TRBJ2-7 gives the full variable domain: EPEVTQTPSHQVTQMGQEVILRCVPISNHLYFYWYRQILGQKVEFLVSFYNNEISEKSEIFDDQFSVERPDGSNFTLKIRSTKLEDSAMYFCASRAAWSSYEQYFGPGTRLTVT.

This rearrangement joins TRBV13 to TRBJ2-2; possibly TRBD2 for D (6 bases). This CDR3 has 17 residues. CDR1 and CDR2 from the germline V gene are PRHDT and FYEKMQ (reference sequence). The V and J ends lost 4 bases and 4 bases respectively, with 19 bases between them. The CDR3 protein is CASSSPQGGDLTGELFF. CDR3 sequence (DNA): TGTGCCAGCAGCTCTCCCCAAGGCGGGGACCTCACCGGGGAGCTGTTTTTT. Full variable domain (outside the CDR3, taken from reference TRBV13 and TRBJ2-2): AAGVIQSPRHLIKEKRETATLKCYPIPRHDTVYWYQQGPGQDPQFLISFYEKMQSDKGSIPDRFSAQQFSDYHSELNMSSLELGDSALYFCASSSPQGGDLTGELFFGEGSRLTVL.

The chain couples TRBV20-1 to TRBJ2-5; 7 bases align to TRBD2. Germline lookup yields CDR1 DFQATT and CDR2 SNEGSKA (reference sequence). Unmatched junction bases numbered 16, after V lost 7 bases and J lost 5 bases. This CDR3 contains 15 residues. The CDR3 reads CSVRNPQRGGETQYF. The CDR3 DNA reads TGCAGTGTCCGCAACCCCCAGCGGGGTGGTGAGACCCAGTACTTC.